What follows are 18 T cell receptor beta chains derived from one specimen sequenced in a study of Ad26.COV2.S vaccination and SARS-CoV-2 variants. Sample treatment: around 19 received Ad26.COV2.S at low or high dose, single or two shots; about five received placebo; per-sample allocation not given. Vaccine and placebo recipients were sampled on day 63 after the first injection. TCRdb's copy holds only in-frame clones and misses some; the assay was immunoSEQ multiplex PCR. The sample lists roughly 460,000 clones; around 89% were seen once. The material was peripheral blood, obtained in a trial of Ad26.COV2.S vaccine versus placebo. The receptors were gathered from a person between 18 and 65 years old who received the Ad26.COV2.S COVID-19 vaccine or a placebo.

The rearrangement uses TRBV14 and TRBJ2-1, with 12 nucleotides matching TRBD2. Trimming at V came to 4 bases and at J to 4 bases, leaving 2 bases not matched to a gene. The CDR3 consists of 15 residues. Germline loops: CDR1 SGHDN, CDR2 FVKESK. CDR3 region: CASSPTSGRYNEQFF. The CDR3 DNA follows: TGTGCCAGCAGCCCGACTAGCGGGAGATACAATGAGCAGTTCTTC.

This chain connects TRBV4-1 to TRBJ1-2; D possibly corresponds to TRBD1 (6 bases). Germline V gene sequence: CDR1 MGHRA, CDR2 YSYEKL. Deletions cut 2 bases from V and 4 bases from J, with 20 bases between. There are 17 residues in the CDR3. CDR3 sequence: CASSQLTFTGTTYGYTF. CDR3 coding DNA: TGCGCCAGCAGCCAACTCACTTTTACAGGGACGACCTATGGCTACACCTTC.

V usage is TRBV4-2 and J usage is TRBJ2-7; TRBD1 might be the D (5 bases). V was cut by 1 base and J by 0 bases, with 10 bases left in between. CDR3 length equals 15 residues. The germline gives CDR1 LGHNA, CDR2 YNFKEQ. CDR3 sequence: CASSQGGHYSYEQYF. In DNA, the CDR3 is TGTGCCAGCAGCCAAGGAGGACACTACTCCTACGAGCAGTACTTC.

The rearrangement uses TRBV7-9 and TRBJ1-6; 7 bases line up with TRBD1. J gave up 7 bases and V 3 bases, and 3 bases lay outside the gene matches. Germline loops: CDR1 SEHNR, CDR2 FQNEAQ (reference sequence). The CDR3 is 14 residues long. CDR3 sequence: CASSLGQRNSPLHF. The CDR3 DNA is TGTGCCAGCAGCTTGGGACAGCGAAATTCACCCCTCCACTTT. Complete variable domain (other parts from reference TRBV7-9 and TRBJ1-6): DTGVSQNPRHKITKRGQNVTFRCDPISEHNRLYWYRQTLGQGPEFLTYFQNEAQLEKSRLLSDRFSAERPKGSFSTLEIQRTEQGDSAMYLCASSLGQRNSPLHFGNGTRLTVT.

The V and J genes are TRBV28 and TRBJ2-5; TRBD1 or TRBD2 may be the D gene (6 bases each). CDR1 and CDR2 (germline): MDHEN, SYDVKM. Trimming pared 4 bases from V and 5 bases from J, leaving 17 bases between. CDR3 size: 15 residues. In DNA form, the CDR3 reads TGTGCCAGCAGTTCTCCAGGGGCCGGAGGGGAGACCCAGTACTTC. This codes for CASSSPGAGGETQYF.

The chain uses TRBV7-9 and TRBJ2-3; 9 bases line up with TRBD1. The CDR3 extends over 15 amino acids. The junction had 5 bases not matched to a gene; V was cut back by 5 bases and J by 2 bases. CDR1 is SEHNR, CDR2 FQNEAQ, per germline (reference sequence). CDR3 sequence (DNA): TGTGCCAGCAGCCCAACAGGGGGCTTCACAGATACGCAGTATTTT. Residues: CASSPTGGFTDTQYF.

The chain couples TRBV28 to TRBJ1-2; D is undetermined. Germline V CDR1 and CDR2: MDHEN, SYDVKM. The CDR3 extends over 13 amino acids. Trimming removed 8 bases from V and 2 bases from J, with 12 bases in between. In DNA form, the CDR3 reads TGTGCCAGCCACTCAGTACTCAACTATGGCTACACCTTC. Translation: CASHSVLNYGYTF.

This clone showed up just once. Here the CDR3 DNA reads TGTGCCAGCAGTTTAGGCAATGAGCAGTTCTTC. Amino acid sequence: CASSLGNEQFF. The V call is TRBV28, the J call TRBJ2-1; D is unclear. The germline CDR1 and CDR2 sequences are MDHEN and SYDVKM. The CDR3 is 11 residues long. Trimming cost V 2 bases and J 6 bases, with 2 bases left between them.

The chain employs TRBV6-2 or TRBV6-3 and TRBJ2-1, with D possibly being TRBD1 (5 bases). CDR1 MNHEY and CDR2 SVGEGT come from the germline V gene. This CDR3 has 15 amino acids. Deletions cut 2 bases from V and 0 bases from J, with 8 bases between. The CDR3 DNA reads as TGTGCCAGCAGTTACCACAGGTACTCCTACAATGAGCAGTTCTTC. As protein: CASSYHRYSYNEQFF.

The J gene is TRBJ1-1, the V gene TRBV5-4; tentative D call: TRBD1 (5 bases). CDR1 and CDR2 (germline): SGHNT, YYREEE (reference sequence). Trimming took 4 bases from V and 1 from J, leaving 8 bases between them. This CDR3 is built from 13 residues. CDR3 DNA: TGTGCCAGCAGCGCCGGGGGGAACACTGAAGCTTTCTTT. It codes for CASSAGGNTEAFF.

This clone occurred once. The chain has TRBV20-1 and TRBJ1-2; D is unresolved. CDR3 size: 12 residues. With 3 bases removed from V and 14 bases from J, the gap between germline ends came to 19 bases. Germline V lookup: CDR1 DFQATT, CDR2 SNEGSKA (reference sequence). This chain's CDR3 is CSASKENRLWTF. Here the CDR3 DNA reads TGCAGTGCTAGTAAGGAGAACCGCCTTTGGACCTTC.

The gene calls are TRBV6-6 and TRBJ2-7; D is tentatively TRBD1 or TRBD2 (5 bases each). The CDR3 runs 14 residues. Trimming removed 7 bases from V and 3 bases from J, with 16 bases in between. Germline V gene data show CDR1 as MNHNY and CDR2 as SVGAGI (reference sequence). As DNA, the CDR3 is TGTGCCAGCACCCCCGGGACCTACCTCTACGAGCAGTACTTC. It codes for CASTPGTYLYEQYF.

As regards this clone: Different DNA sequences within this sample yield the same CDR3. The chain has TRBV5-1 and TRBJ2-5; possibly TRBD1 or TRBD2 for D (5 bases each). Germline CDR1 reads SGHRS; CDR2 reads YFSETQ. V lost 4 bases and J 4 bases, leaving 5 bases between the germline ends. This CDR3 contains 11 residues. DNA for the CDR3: TGCGCCAGCAGCGGGGGAGAGACCCAGTACTTC. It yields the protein CASSGGETQYF.

The CDR3 loop reads CASSLWTGAHSPLHF. DNA for the CDR3: TGTGCCAGCAGTTTATGGACAGGGGCGCATTCACCCCTCCACTTT. This rearrangement joins TRBV27 to TRBJ1-6; 9 bases are a match to TRBD1. The junction had 3 bases not matched to a gene; V was cut back by 1 base and J by 8 bases. The length of the CDR3 is 15 residues. In germline, CDR1 is MNHEY, CDR2 SMNVEV (reference sequence).

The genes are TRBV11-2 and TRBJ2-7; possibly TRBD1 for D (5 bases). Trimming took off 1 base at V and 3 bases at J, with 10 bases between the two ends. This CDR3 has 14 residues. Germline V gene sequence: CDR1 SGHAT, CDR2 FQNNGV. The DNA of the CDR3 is TGTGCCAGCAGCTTAGCAGGGCCTAGCTACGAGCAGTACTTC. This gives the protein CASSLAGPSYEQYF. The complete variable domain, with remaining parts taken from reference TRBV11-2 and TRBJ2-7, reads EAGVAQSPRYKIIEKRQSVAFWCNPISGHATLYWYQQILGQGPKLLIQFQNNGVVDDSQLPKDRFSAERLKGVDSTLKIQPAKLEDSAVYLCASSLAGPSYEQYFGPGTRLTVT.

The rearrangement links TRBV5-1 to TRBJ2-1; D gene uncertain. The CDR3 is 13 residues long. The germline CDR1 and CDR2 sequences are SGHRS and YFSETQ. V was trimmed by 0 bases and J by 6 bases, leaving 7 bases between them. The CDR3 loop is CASSLGGFNEQFF. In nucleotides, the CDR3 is TGCGCCAGCAGCTTGGGCGGCTTCAATGAGCAGTTCTTC.

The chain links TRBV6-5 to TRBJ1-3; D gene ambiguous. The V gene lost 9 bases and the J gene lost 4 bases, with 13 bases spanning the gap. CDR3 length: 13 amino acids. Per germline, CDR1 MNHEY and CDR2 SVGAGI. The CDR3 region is CASRRGPGNTIYF. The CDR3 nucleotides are TGTGCCAGTCGGAGAGGGCCAGGAAACACCATATATTTT.

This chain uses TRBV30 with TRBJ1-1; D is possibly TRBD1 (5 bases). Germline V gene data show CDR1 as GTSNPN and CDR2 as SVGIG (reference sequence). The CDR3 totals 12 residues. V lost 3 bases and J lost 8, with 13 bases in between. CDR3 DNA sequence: TGTGCCTGGAGATGGTCGGGGGGAGAAGCTTTCTTT. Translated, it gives CAWRWSGGEAFF.